This TCR beta chain derives from a study of blood T cells in healthy people across ages. CDR1 and CDR2 (germline): SGHTA, FQGNSA. The CDR3 sequence is 15 residues long. The V end was cut by 5 bases, the J end by 9 bases, with 22 bases between. Then a second PCR, running about 7 to 11 cycles, was carried out with a sample-barcoded 5' primer and a J-beta primer mix. TCRdb used MiXCR to reprocess the 5' RACE reads, holding one entry per CDR3 protein. The sample has about 1,400,000 distinct CDR3 sequences; about 43% are singletons. The chain carries TRBV7-2 and TRBJ2-5, with D tentatively TRBD1 (7 bases). The sequenced sample consisted of blood. This receptor was obtained from a woman aged 18-35 years in good health. The DNA for the CDR3 is TGTGCCAGCAGCGTAGTTCACAGGGGAGGACGGGCCCAGTACTTC. This sequence encodes CASSVVHRGGRAQYF.